Listed here are 14 T cell receptor beta chains from one sample, sequenced in a study of CD8+CD57+ T cells in acquired aplastic anemia. Both TCR beta VDJ combination and CDR3 sequence profiling were carried out. Genomic DNA was the template for this profiling. Each CDR3 protein is one row after TCRdb ran MiXCR on the reads. The repertoire holds some 280,000 distinct CDR3 sequences, with approximately 55% as singletons. Sequenced material: sorted CD4+, CD8+, or CD8+CD57+ T cells (not recorded which) from PBMCs. The receptors were gathered from a human donor with severe aplastic anemia or a healthy control (not recorded which).

V is TRBV4-3 and J is TRBJ1-2; possible D gene TRBD1, 5 bases. Germline CDR1 is LGHNA and CDR2 is YSLEER. This CDR3 comprises 15 residues. V dropped 4 bases and J dropped 4 bases, with 16 bases sitting between them. In nucleotides, the CDR3 is TGCGCCAGCAGCCCCTACCCCGGGACGAGCTATGGCTACACCTTC. Amino acid sequence: CASSPYPGTSYGYTF.

This clonotype was detected many times. For the CDR3, the DNA is TGCAGTGCTAGAGCTAGCGGGGGGGAGACCCAGTACTTC. It translates to CSARASGGETQYF. V is TRBV20-1 and J is TRBJ2-5; 11 bases line up with TRBD2. CDR3 length: 13 amino acids. J gave up 5 bases and V 1 base, and 0 bases lay outside the gene matches. Germline V CDR1 and CDR2: DFQATT, SNEGSKA (reference sequence).

The chain employs TRBV5-1 and TRBJ2-7; 9 bases fit TRBD1. Losses at the gene ends were 0 bases for V and 5 bases for J; bases not matched to a gene: 3. The CDR3 is 14 residues long. Germline-derived CDR1 and CDR2 are SGHRS and YFSETQ. This chain's CDR3 is CASSLEGQGHEQYF. For the CDR3, the DNA is TGCGCCAGCAGCTTGGAGGGACAGGGTCACGAGCAGTACTTC.

Notes on this clonotype: In this CDR3 the conserved last residue, phenylalanine or tryptophan, is missing, so a read error is likely. The rearrangement joins TRBV5-1 to TRBJ1-1; tentatively, D is TRBD1 (5 bases). Trimming left V 4 bases short and J 6 bases short, with 16 bases between. The CDR3 contains 14 residues. Germline V gene lookup returns CDR1 SGHRS and CDR2 YFSETQ. This CDR3 reads CASSDYQGFSEAFS. CDR3 DNA: TGCGCCAGCAGCGACTATCAGGGATTCTCTGAAGCTTTCTCT.

The V call is TRBV11-2, the J call TRBJ1-6, with 7 bases lining up with TRBD1. The germline V gene has CDR1 SGHAT and CDR2 FQNNGV. This CDR3 spans 14 amino acids. With V trimmed by 5 bases and J by 5 bases, 3 bases remained unmatched. The CDR3 sequence: CASSPTGNNSPLHF. The CDR3 nucleotides read TGTGCCAGCAGCCCGACAGGGAATAATTCACCCCTCCACTTT.

The V gene is TRBV5-6, the J gene TRBJ2-7; D is unclear. The CDR3 extends over 13 amino acids. Trimming removed 4 bases at V and 3 bases at J, with 11 bases between. Germline CDR1 reads SGHDT; CDR2 reads YYEEEE. For the CDR3, the DNA is TGTGCCAGCAGCCCCCTCGCAGGCTACGAGCAGTACTTC. This codes for CASSPLAGYEQYF. Full variable domain (remainder filled in from reference TRBV5-6 and TRBJ2-7): DAGVTQSPTHLIKTRGQQVTLRCSPKSGHDTVSWYQQALGQGPQFIFQYYEEEERQRGNFPDRFSGHQFPNYSSELNVNALLLGDSALYLCASSPLAGYEQYFGPGTRLTVT.

V is TRBV10-3 and J is TRBJ2-1; TRBD2 matches at 7 bases. After removal of 10 bases from V and 8 bases from J, the junction contained 5 bases not matched to a gene. Germline assignment: CDR1 ENHRY and CDR2 SYGVKD. CDR3 length equals 11 residues. CDR3 loop: CATSGRDEQFF. DNA of the CDR3: TGTGCCACCTCAGGGAGGGATGAGCAGTTCTTC.

Notes on this clonotype: A junction boundary mismatches the germline segment, possibly from a read error. This chain joins TRBV7-7 and TRBJ2-7, with D unresolved. In germline, CDR1 is SSHAT, CDR2 FNYEAQ (reference sequence). The CDR3 extends over 15 amino acids. For the CDR3, the DNA is TGTGCTAGCAGCTTAGTGCAAGGACCATTCTACGAGCGGTACTTC. Its protein is CASSLVQGPFYERYF.

A few counts support this clonotype. This chain's CDR3 is CSADRQGSNREQYF. CDR3 nucleotide sequence: TGCAGTGCCGATCGACAGGGCTCAAATCGGGAGCAGTACTTC. This chain uses TRBV20-1 with TRBJ2-7, with 7 positions matching TRBD1. V lost 6 bases and J lost 7; bases outside the gene matches: 15. Germline assignment: CDR1 DFQATT and CDR2 SNEGSKA (reference sequence). There are 14 residues in the CDR3.

The chain combines TRBV2 with TRBJ1-3, with D unresolved. In germline, CDR1 is SNHLY, CDR2 FYNNEI. The CDR3 covers 15 residues. The V end lost 5 bases, the J end lost 1 base, and 12 bases lay between the germline ends. DNA for the CDR3: TGTGCCAGCAGTTACGACAACCATTCTGGAAACACCATATATTTT. Translating it yields CASSYDNHSGNTIYF.

This sequence joins TRBV7-9 and TRBJ2-7; D is unclear. With 2 bases removed from V and 7 bases from J, the gap between germline ends came to 6 bases. The CDR3 length is 11 residues. Germline CDR1 SEHNR, CDR2 FQNEAQ (reference sequence). CDR3: CASSLKTEQYF. CDR3 bases: TGTGCCAGCAGCTTAAAGACAGAGCAGTACTTC.

The chain carries TRBV9 and TRBJ2-3; D possibly matches TRBD1 or TRBD2 (5 bases each). CDR1 SGDLS and CDR2 YYNGEE come from the germline V gene. Trimming took off 0 bases at V and 6 bases at J, with 17 bases between the two ends. The CDR3 consists of 16 residues. CDR3 amino acids: CASSVGSGGSMDTQYF. The CDR3 DNA follows: TGTGCCAGCAGCGTAGGTAGTGGGGGTAGTATGGATACGCAGTATTTT.

The genes are TRBV28 and TRBJ1-5; D may be TRBD1 (5 bases). In germline, CDR1 is MDHEN, CDR2 SYDVKM. Trimming pared 5 bases from V and 1 base from J, leaving 9 bases between. CDR3 size: 14 residues. CDR3 region: CASSPAGSNQPQHF. CDR3 in DNA: TGTGCCAGCAGTCCTGCAGGGAGCAATCAGCCCCAGCATTTT.

The sample holds many counts of this clonotype. J is TRBJ2-3 and V is TRBV9; D call uncertain. Germline V gene lookup returns CDR1 SGDLS and CDR2 YYNGEE. The length of the CDR3 is 16 residues. V lost 0 bases to trimming and J lost 0 bases, with 11 bases between them. The CDR3 region is CASSVAGRASTDTQYF. CDR3 in DNA: TGTGCCAGCAGCGTAGCTGGAAGGGCGAGCACAGATACGCAGTATTTT.